This T cell receptor beta chain was retrieved from a study of blood T cells in healthy people across ages. Combining a sample-barcoded 5' primer with a J-beta primer mix, a second PCR ran for roughly 6 to 12 cycles. TCRdb itself ran the 5' RACE reads through MiXCR, one entry per CDR3 protein. The sample holds under 2,000,000 distinct CDR3 sequences, around half seen once. At least ten counts were recorded for this clonotype. The sample was blood. This TCR came from a woman in her 40s in good health.

In nucleotides, the CDR3 is TGTGCCAGCAGCCAAGATCCCGGGACCTACGAGCAGTACTTC. Translated: CASSQDPGTYEQYF. V is TRBV3-1 and J is TRBJ2-7; tentatively, D is TRBD2 (5 bases). Germline V lookup: CDR1 LGHDT, CDR2 YNNKEL (reference sequence). This CDR3 is built from 14 residues. Trimming left V 0 bases short and J 2 bases short, with 8 bases between.